The TCR beta chain under discussion was sequenced for a study of response to subunit inactivated influenza vaccine (dated by TCRdb to 2016 to 2019). About the study as a whole: To follow how T cells responded to a trivalent subunit inactivated influenza vaccine, the researchers relied on deep quantitative profiling of the T cell receptor repertoire.

Library preparation used RT-PCR. The sequencing machine was an Illumina HiSeq 2500. The public reads were reanalyzed by TCRdb: fastp trimming at Q25, MiXCR alignment, in-frame beta chains only. Duplicate CDR3 protein sequences are folded into a single record with the most common DNA and genes. For this sample the table gives 700,000 to 900,000 distinct CDR3 sequences, of which 20% to 25% were detected only once. Clones ranked in the top ten supply roughly 10% of the sample. The CDR3 numbers 19 residues from cysteine through phenylalanine. The read is trimmed to its CDR3 DNA, 57 bases read in frame from base 1. From the germline V gene (reference sequence), CDR1 is DFQATT and CDR2 is SNEGSKA. V is cut by 0 bases and J by 0 bases, and the space between the germline ends is 21 bases. The study at large found these results: It was suggested by the authors that each seasonal influenza vaccination may recruit only a limited number of new T cells.

With regard to this clonotype: The antigen it binds to is not known. Per-base qualities were not stored, and no clone one base away is much larger.

Sequencing was performed on PBMCs from blood, taken about 5 days after vaccination. The rearranged segments are TRBV20-1 and TRBJ2-1; the D segment could be TRBD2, given 6 matching bases. This TCR was recovered from a man aged 50 to 59 who received an inactivated influenza vaccine. Donor details come from another sample of the same person, matched by shared clones. DNA sequence: TGCAGTGCTAGAGAGTCCAGGGAGGTCTTTGGCAGCTCCTACAATGAGCAGTTCTTC. It is translated as CSARESREVFGSSYNEQFF.